A selection of T cell receptor beta chains follows, all from one sample in a study of T cell changes during pregnancy in multiple sclerosis. Measured with immunoSEQ multiplex PCR; TCRdb has only the in-frame clones, and not every one. Among about 40,000 clones listed, 88% were seen once. The material was peripheral blood, obtained in the first trimester of pregnancy. The source of these receptors is a female donor in good health, enrolled as a control in a pregnancy study. Both conserved end residues are trimmed from each CDR3.

V gene	CDR3 protein
TRBV27	ASSSPLRDRNNEQF
TRBV4-2	ASSQDSRQGTSNTDTQY
TRBV9	ASSGPQGLPGETQY
TRBV9	ASKSRGGSYNSPLH
TRBV4-2	ASSQNRLAGGDTQY
TRBV5-1	ASIPTSSAATDTQY
TRBV19	ASSGIGTGTYNEQF
TRBV27	ASSRPGFQETQY
TRBV27	ASSLTRRENLPFYGYT
TRBV9	ASSVVSGASYTRELF
TRBV28	ASSLQGAVQPQH
TRBV5-1	ASSTGTEEKLF
TRBV7-8	ASSLAGGLAGSQETQY
TRBV7-3	ASSLTAGGRRGQDTQY
TRBV29-1	SVEAGRGSTEAF
TRBV18	ASSQGLAGGAGELF
TRBV5-4	ASSQGQRYGYT
TRBV11-3	ASSLEATSRSYEQY
TRBV9	ASSPDRMGEQY
TRBV16	ASSPYKTGPYGYT
TRBV6-5	ASSYVAGNTDTQY
TRBV14	ASSQDTQSTQY
TRBV19	ASSIVGPDRRNTEAF
TRBV5-1	ASSLEVGGSGNTIY
TRBV27	ASRRTASYEQY
TRBV5-4	ASSLDYSDTQY
TRBV6-5	ASSYSRGTDTQY
TRBV15	ATSRDRGLGGYT
TRBV7-2	ASSLRLAGYTDTQY
TRBV15	ATSTSGKFYNEQF
TRBV6-4	ASSPGLEVHEQF
TRBV6-1	ASSESIDSGNTIY
TRBV28	ASKLEQNSPLH